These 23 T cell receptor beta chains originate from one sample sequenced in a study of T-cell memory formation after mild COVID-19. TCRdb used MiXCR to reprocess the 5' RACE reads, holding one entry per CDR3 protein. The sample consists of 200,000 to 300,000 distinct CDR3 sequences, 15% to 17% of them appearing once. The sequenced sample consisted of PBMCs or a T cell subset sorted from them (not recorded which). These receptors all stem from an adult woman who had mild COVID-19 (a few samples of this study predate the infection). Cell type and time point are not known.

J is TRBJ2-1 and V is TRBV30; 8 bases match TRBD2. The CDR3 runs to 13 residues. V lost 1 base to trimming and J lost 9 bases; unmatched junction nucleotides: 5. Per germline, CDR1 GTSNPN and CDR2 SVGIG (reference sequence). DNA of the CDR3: TGTGCCTGGAGTGGCGGGGCGGGGGGTGAGCAGTTCTTC. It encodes CAWSGGAGGEQFF.

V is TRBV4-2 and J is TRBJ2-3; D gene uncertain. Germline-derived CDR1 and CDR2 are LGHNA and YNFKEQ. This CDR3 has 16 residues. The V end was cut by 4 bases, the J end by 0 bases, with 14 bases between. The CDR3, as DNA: TGTGCCAGCAGCCCAGCTTCCAGGCGGAGCACAGATACGCAGTATTTT. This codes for CASSPASRRSTDTQYF.

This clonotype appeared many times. The CDR3 reads CASSLGGTANTEAFF. The DNA of the CDR3 is TGCGCCAGCAGCTTGGGTGGGACTGCGAACACTGAAGCTTTCTTT. The chain carries TRBV5-1 and TRBJ1-1; D possibly corresponds to TRBD1 (5 bases). Germline CDR1 and CDR2: SGHRS and YFSETQ. CDR3 length: 15 amino acids. V was trimmed by 0 bases and J by 1 base, leaving 10 bases between them.

Written as DNA, the CDR3 is TGTGCCACCAGTGATCCTCGGACTACCACCTACGAGCAGTACTTC. It yields the protein CATSDPRTTTYEQYF. The rearrangement links TRBV24-1 to TRBJ2-7; the D gene is possibly TRBD2 (6 bases). This CDR3 has 15 amino acids. The V end lost 3 bases, the J end lost 2 bases, and 13 bases lay between the germline ends. Germline lookup yields CDR1 KGHDR and CDR2 SFDVKD.

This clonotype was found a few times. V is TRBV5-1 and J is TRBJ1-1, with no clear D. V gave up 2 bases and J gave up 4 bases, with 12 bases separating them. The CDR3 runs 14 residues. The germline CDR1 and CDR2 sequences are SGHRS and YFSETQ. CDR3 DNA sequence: TGCGCCAGCAGCTTACCAAAGGCCGCCACTGAAGCTTTCTTT. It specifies CASSLPKAATEAFF.

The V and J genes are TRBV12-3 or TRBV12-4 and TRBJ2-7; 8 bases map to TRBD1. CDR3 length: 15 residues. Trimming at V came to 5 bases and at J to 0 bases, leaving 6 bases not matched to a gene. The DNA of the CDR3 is TGTGCCAGCAGTATCGGACAGGGATTCTCCTACGAGCAGTACTTC. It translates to CASSIGQGFSYEQYF.

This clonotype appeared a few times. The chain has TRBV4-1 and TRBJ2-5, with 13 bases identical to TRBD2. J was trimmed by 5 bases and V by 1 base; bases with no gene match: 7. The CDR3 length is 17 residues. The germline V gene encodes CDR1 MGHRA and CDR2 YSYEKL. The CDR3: CASSQGRTSGGGETQYF. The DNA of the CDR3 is TGCGCCAGCAGCCAAGGCAGGACTAGCGGGGGTGGGGAGACCCAGTACTTC.

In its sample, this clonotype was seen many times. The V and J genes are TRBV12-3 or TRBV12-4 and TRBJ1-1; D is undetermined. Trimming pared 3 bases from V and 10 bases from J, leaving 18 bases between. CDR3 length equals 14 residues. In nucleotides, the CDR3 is TGTGCCAGCAGTTTGGGAGGATTACAAGCAGGAGCTTTCTTT. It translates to CASSLGGLQAGAFF.

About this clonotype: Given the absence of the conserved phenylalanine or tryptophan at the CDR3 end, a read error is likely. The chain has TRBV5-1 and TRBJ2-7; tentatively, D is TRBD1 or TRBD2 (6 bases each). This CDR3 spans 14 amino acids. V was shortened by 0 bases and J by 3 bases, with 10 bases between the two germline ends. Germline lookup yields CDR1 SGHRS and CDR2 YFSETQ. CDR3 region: CASSLGRGLYEQYL. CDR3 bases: TGCGCCAGCAGCTTGGGACGGGGGCTCTACGAGCAGTACCTC.

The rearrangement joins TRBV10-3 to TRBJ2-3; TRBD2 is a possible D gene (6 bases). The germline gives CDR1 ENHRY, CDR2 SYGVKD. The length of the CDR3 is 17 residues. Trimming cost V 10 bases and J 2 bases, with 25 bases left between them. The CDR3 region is CATSVGGTVSFTDTQYF. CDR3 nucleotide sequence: TGTGCCACCTCAGTCGGGGGAACTGTCTCATTCACAGATACGCAGTATTTT.

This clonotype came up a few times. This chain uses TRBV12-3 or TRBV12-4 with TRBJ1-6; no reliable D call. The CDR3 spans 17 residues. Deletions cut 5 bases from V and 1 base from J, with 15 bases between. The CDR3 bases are TGTGCCAGCAGTCCCACGGGAATAAAGTCCTATAATTCACCCCTCCACTTT. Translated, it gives CASSPTGIKSYNSPLHF.

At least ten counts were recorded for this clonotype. The CDR3 protein is CASSEGGSSYNEQFF. CDR3 nucleotide sequence: TGTGCCAGCAGTGAAGGCGGGAGCTCCTACAATGAGCAGTTCTTC. The chain couples TRBV6-5 to TRBJ2-1, with 7 bases matching TRBD2. V lost 5 bases, J lost 0 bases, and 4 bases stayed unmatched. CDR3 length equals 15 residues. The germline CDR1 and CDR2 sequences are MNHEY and SVGAGI.

The CDR3, as DNA: TGCGCCAGCAGCGGCTTAGGGACTAGCGGGAGATACGGCTATTTCTCCTACGAGCAGTACTTC. This sequence encodes CASSGLGTSGRYGYFSYEQYF. The chain combines TRBV5-1 with TRBJ2-7; TRBD2 matches 14 bases. V lost 4 bases to trimming and J lost 0 bases; unmatched junction nucleotides: 18. Germline V gene data show CDR1 as SGHRS and CDR2 as YFSETQ. The CDR3 contains 21 residues.

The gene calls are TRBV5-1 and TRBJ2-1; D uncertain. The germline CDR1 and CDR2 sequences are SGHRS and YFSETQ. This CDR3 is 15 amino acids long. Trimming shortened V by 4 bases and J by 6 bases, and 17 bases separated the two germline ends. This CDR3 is CASSPQSEVGNEQFF. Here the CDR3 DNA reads TGCGCCAGCAGCCCCCAGTCAGAGGTGGGCAATGAGCAGTTCTTC.

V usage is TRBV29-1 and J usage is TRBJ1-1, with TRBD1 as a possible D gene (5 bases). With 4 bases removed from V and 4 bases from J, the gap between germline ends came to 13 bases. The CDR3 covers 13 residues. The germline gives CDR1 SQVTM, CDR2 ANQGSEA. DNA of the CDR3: TGCAGCGTTGCGCACAGGCTAGGCACTGAAGCTTTCTTT. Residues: CSVAHRLGTEAFF.

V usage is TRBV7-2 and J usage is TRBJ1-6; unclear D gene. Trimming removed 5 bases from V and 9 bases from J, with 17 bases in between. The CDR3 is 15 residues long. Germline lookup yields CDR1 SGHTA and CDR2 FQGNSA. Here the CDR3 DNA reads TGTGCCAGCAGCACTACACCAACCCCTTCTTCACCCCTCCACTTT. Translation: CASSTTPTPSSPLHF.

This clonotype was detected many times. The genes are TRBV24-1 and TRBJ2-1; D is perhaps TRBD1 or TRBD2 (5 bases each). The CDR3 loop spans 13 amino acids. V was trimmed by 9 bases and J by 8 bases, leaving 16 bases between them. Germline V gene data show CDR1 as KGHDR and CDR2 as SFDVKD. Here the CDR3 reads CATGRGRDHEQFF. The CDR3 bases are TGTGCCACCGGTCGGGGTAGGGACCATGAGCAGTTCTTC.

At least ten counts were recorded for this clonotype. In DNA form, the CDR3 reads TGTGCCAGCGGGGGGGCAGGGGGCCGTGGCTATGGCTACACCTTC. This gives the protein CASGGAGGRGYGYTF. V gene TRBV6-5 combines with J gene TRBJ1-2; 8 bases agree with TRBD1. Looked up from germline, CDR1 is MNHEY and CDR2 is SVGAGI. This CDR3 has 15 amino acids. J gave up 4 bases and V 8 bases, and 12 bases lay outside the gene matches.

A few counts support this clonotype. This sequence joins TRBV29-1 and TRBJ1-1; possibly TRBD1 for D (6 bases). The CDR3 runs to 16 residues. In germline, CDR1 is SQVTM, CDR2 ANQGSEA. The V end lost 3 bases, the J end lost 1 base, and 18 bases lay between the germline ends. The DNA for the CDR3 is TGCAGCGTTGAGGTCCGGGGGCAAACCCCGAACACTGAAGCTTTCTTT. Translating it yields CSVEVRGQTPNTEAFF.

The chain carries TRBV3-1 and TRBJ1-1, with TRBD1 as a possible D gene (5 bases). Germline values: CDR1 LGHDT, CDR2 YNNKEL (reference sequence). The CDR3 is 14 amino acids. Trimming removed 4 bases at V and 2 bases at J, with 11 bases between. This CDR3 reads CASSRGQPNTEAFF. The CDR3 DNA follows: TGTGCCAGCAGCCGAGGACAACCTAACACTGAAGCTTTCTTT.

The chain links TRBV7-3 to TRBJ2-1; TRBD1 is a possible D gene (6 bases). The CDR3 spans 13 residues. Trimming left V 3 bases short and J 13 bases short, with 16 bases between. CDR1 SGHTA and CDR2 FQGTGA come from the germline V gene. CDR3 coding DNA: TGTGCCAGCAGCTTGGACAGCCCGCTTCTACAGTTCTTC. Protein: CASSLDSPLLQFF.

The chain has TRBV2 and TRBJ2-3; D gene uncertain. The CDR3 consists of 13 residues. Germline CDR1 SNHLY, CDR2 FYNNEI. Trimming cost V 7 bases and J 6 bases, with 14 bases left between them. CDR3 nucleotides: TGTGCCAGCAAGGTTAGCTTCCTTGATACGCAGTATTTT. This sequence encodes CASKVSFLDTQYF.

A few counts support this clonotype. CDR3 amino acids: CASSALAGGSPQEQFF. In DNA form, the CDR3 reads TGTGCCAGCAGTGCACTAGCGGGAGGTTCCCCACAAGAGCAGTTCTTC. The rearrangement links TRBV6-1 to TRBJ2-1; 12 bases match TRBD2. CDR1 is MNHNS and CDR2 is SASEGT in the germline V gene. This CDR3 region has 16 residues. Trimming removed 4 bases from V and 10 bases from J; junction bases left unmatched: 11.